The 19 T cell receptor beta chains in this list originate from one sample, sequenced in a study of T cells in women clearing cervical HPV infection. Profiled with immunoSEQ multiplex PCR; TCRdb holds only in-frame clones, not every one. The repertoire table contains tens of thousands of clones. The sample taken for sequencing was blood buffy coat. The receptors shown here come from a woman aged 18 to 75 with a cervical HPV16 infection that either progressed to CIN3+ or cleared (not recorded which).

Worth noting for this clone: The read gets to within 3 residues of the CDR3 end, and the germline J gene fills in the rest. The chain links TRBV29-1 to TRBJ1-2, with no clear D. V lost 0 bases to trimming and J lost 4 bases, with 12 bases between them. Germline CDR1 reads SQVTM; CDR2 reads ANQGSEA. This CDR3 contains 14 residues. The CDR3 is CSVEDRGAGYGYTF. The sequenced part of the CDR3 DNA is TGCAGCGTTGAAGATCGAGGAGCGGGCTATGGC.

Regarding this clone: Coverage ceases 3 residues before the CDR3 finishes, and the germline J gene fills in the end. The genes are TRBV6-2 or TRBV6-3 and TRBJ1-2, with 9 bases aligning to TRBD1. The CDR3 is made up of 13 amino acids. V trimming: 2 bases; J trimming: 7 bases; junction bases outside the gene matches: 2. Germline loops: CDR1 MNHEY, CDR2 SVGEGT. The part of the CDR3 DNA that was read is TGTGCCAGCAGTTACGCGACAGGGGGTGGC. As protein: CASSYATGGG. The whole CDR3 region reads CASSYATGGGYTF.

A note on this clone: With the read ending 3 residues before the CDR3 end, the germline J gene is used to fill in that end. This chain connects TRBV7-6 to TRBJ2-7; the match to TRBD1 covers 8 bases. The germline V gene has CDR1 SGHVS and CDR2 FNYEAQ. The CDR3 runs to 13 residues. V lost 5 bases to trimming and J lost 6 bases; unmatched junction nucleotides: 6. CDR3 DNA (partial): TGTGCCAGCAGCACCCGACAGGGGCTCGAG. Amino acids: CASSTRQGLE. The whole CDR3 reads CASSTRQGLEQYF.

About this clone itself: The missing CDR3 end, 3 residues past where the read stops, is filled in from the germline J gene. The rearrangement uses TRBV7-2 and TRBJ1-2; no definite D call. This CDR3 has 14 residues. The germline gives CDR1 SGHTA, CDR2 FQGNSA. The chain's CDR3 is CASSRASSSYDYTF. Incomplete CDR3 DNA: TGTGCCAGCAGCCGAGCTTCATCTTCCTACGAC.

On this clone itself: Read coverage stops 3 residues before the CDR3 terminus; the germline J gene supplies the remainder. This chain joins TRBV5-6 and TRBJ2-7; 8 bases fit TRBD1. CDR3 length: 14 amino acids. Germline CDR1 is SGHDT and CDR2 is YYEEEE. J lost 2 bases, V lost 0 bases, and 1 base had no gene match. This CDR3 is CASSLVQGAYEQYF. The CDR3 DNA, read in part, is TGTGCCAGCAGCTTGGTACAGGGGGCCTACGAG.

With respect to this clone: The read gets to within 3 residues of the CDR3 end, and the germline J gene fills in the rest. The chain joins TRBV5-1 to TRBJ1-5; D perhaps matches TRBD1 (5 bases). The CDR3 covers 15 residues. CDR1 and CDR2 (germline): SGHRS, YFSETQ. The CDR3 DNA, read in part, is TGCGCCAGCAGCTTGGAGAAACGGATGACAGATCCC. This translates into CASSLEKRMTDP. The CDR3 in its entirety is CASSLEKRMTDPQHF.

To note about this clone: The read terminates 3 residues before the CDR3 end, so the remaining end is supplied by the germline J gene. The chain joins TRBV19 to TRBJ2-7; D might be TRBD1 (6 bases). The germline V gene has CDR1 LNHDA and CDR2 SQIVND (reference sequence). The V and J ends lost 9 bases and 2 bases respectively, with 11 bases between them. The CDR3 length is 12 residues. The CDR3 sequence is CASTGIPYEQYF. Incomplete CDR3 DNA: TGTGCCAGCACAGGGATCCCCTACGAG.

Concerning this clone itself: The CDR3 end falls 3 residues outside the read, so it is completed with the germline J gene. The gene calls are TRBV20-1 and TRBJ1-2, with D unclear. This CDR3 is 12 amino acids long. CDR1 and CDR2 (germline): DFQATT, SNEGSKA (reference sequence). The CDR3 sequence: CSAFGLRYDYTF. The sequenced part of the CDR3 DNA is TGCAGTGCCTTTGGACTACGCTACGAC.

With regard to this clone: The missing CDR3 end, 3 residues past where the read stops, is filled in from the germline J gene. The V and J genes are TRBV18 and TRBJ2-3; D gene unclear. The CDR3 runs to 14 residues. Germline V lookup: CDR1 KGHSH, CDR2 LQKENI. The CDR3 bases that were read are TGTGCCAGCTCACCACAAAACAAACAAGAGGCG. This codes for CASSPQNKQEA. The whole CDR3 is CASSPQNKQEAQYF. Using reference TRBV18 and TRBJ2-3 for the parts outside the CDR3, the full variable domain is NAGVMQNPRHLVRRRGQEARLRCSPMKGHSHVYWYRQLPEEGLKFMVYLQKENIIDESGMPKERFSAEFPKEGPSILRIQQVVRGDSAAYFCASSPQNKQEAQYFGPGTRLTVL.

As regards this clone: Coverage ceases 3 residues before the CDR3 finishes, and the germline J gene fills in the end. This chain joins TRBV7-8 and TRBJ2-7; maybe TRBD2 (5 bases). Between the trimmed V and J ends, which lost 5 bases and 5 bases, there was a span of 7 bases. CDR3 length: 11 residues. Germline CDR1 SGHVS, CDR2 FQNEAQ. The DNA read from the CDR3 is TGTGCCAGCAGCAACGGGGACGAG. Translating gives CASSNGDE. The CDR3 in full is CASSNGDEQYF. Complete variable domain (other parts from reference TRBV7-8 and TRBJ2-7): GAGVSQSPRYKVAKRGQDVALRCDPISGHVSLFWYQQALGQGPEFLTYFQNEAQLDKSGLPSDRFFAERPEGSVSTLKIQRTQQEDSAVYLCASSNGDEQYFGPGTRLTVT.

To note about this clone: From the germline J gene comes the end of the CDR3, since the read stops 3 residues before it. The chain is built from TRBV7-9 and TRBJ1-2; a weak D match, TRBD1 (6 bases). The CDR3 runs to 12 residues. In germline, CDR1 is SEHNR, CDR2 FQNEAQ (reference sequence). CDR3 protein: CASSPNGQGYTF. The sequenced part of the CDR3 DNA is TGTGCCAGCAGCCCCAATGGACAGGGC.

As to this clone: The read stops 3 residues short of the end of the CDR3; the missing end is completed from the germline J gene. The chain couples TRBV10-3 to TRBJ2-7, with D tentatively TRBD1 or TRBD2 (6 bases each). The germline V and J ends were trimmed by 0 bases and 0 bases, with 9 bases remaining between them. This CDR3 comprises 15 residues. Germline V gene lookup returns CDR1 ENHRY and CDR2 SYGVKD. The CDR3 bases that were read are TGTGCCATCAGTGAGTCGGAGGGACACTCCTACGAG. Translation gives CAISESEGHSYE. The CDR3 in its entirety is CAISESEGHSYEQYF.

As regards this clone: Sequencing ends 3 residues short of the CDR3 end; the germline J gene provides the rest. The genes are TRBV6-1 and TRBJ1-1; D not certain. The V end lost 3 bases, the J end lost 5 bases, and 7 bases lay between the germline ends. CDR1 and CDR2 from the germline V gene are MNHNS and SASEGT. CDR3 length: 12 amino acids. Partial CDR3 DNA: TGTGCCAGCAGTGAGAGGCGGACTGAA. Its protein product is CASSERRTE. The complete CDR3 sequence is CASSERRTEAFF.

Of note for this clone: The CDR3 is cut off 3 residues early in the read; its end comes from the germline J gene. The genes are TRBV27 and TRBJ2-2; TRBD1 matches 7 bases. The V gene end was trimmed by 7 bases and the J gene end by 7 bases; junction bases not matched to a gene: 21. The CDR3 covers 18 residues. CDR1 and CDR2 (germline): MNHEY, SMNVEV (reference sequence). CDR3 DNA, as far as it was read: TGTGCCAGCACTGACGAACTCCTCGGGACAGATAATCTCGGGGAG. Residues: CASTDELLGTDNLGE. The entire CDR3 reads CASTDELLGTDNLGELFF.

Remarks on this clone: The CDR3 is cut off 3 residues early in the read; its end comes from the germline J gene. This chain joins TRBV7-2 and TRBJ2-3, with 7 bases fitting TRBD2. Germline V CDR1 and CDR2: SGHTA, FQGNSA. This CDR3 contains 14 residues. The part of the CDR3 DNA that was read is TGTGCCAGCAGCCAAGGGACTATTACAACGGCG. It codes for CASSQGTITTA. The CDR3 reads in full as CASSQGTITTAQYF.

Notes on this clone: The missing CDR3 end, 3 residues past where the read stops, is filled in from the germline J gene. The chain has TRBV4-1 and TRBJ2-3; D possibly corresponds to TRBD1 (5 bases). The germline V gene encodes CDR1 MGHRA and CDR2 YSYEKL. The CDR3 length is 13 residues. Between the trimmed V and J ends, which lost 5 bases and 1 base, there was a span of 7 bases. Partial CDR3 DNA: TGCGCCAGCAGCAAACAGGGCACAGATACG. It is translated as CASSKQGTDT. The whole CDR3 protein reads CASSKQGTDTQYF.

Worth noting for this clone: The read ends 3 residues before the CDR3 terminus; that terminus is restored from the germline J gene. The chain has TRBV6-1 and TRBJ2-7; 7 nucleotides agree with TRBD1. CDR1 and CDR2 from the germline V gene are MNHNS and SASEGT. J gave up 2 bases and V 1 base, and 2 bases lay outside the gene matches. The length of the CDR3 is 14 residues. The sequenced part of the CDR3 DNA is TGTGCCAGCAGTGAAGGGACAGGACCCTACGAG. Its translation is CASSEGTGPYE. The full CDR3 protein is CASSEGTGPYEQYF.

On this clone itself: Read sequence stops 3 residues before the CDR3 end, and the germline J gene provides the missing end. The rearrangement uses TRBV7-8 and TRBJ1-2; TRBD1 agrees at 7 bases. Per the germline V gene, CDR1 is SGHVS and CDR2 is FQNEAQ. Unmatched junction bases numbered 8, after V lost 3 bases and J lost 4 bases. The CDR3 is made up of 15 amino acids. Incomplete CDR3 DNA: TGTGCCAGCAGCTTCCACAGGGGAGAGGGCTATGGC. The encoded protein is CASSFHRGEGYG. The complete CDR3 sequence is CASSFHRGEGYGYTF.

By frequency, this clone is medium-sized (0.01 to 0.1%). Read coverage stops 3 residues before the CDR3 terminus; the germline J gene supplies the remainder. The V and J genes are TRBV14 and TRBJ2-7; TRBD1 matches 9 bases. Germline CDR1 and CDR2: SGHDN and FVKESK. The V and J ends lost 4 bases and 6 bases, in that order; junction bases with no gene match: 4. CDR3 length: 13 residues. This CDR3 is CASSPETGGEQYF. The sequenced CDR3 bases are TGTGCCAGCAGCCCCGAGACAGGGGGCGAG.